One and the same sample provided the 2 T cell receptor beta chains below, sequenced in a study of T-cell reconstitution after alpha-beta-depleted transplantation in children. Library preparation (for TCRbeta) was performed with unique molecular identifiers. In TCRdb, the PCR reads were re-called with MiXCR into one record per CDR3 protein. Of about 240,000 distinct CDR3 sequences detected, about 25% appear once; the ten largest clones hold roughly 2.6%. The starting material was PBMCs, obtained before TCRalphabeta/CD19-depleted stem cell transplant. These TCRs come from a girl aged 2-10 years with Fanconi anemia, due to receive a stem cell transplant.

This clonotype came up a few times. The chain is built from TRBV28 and TRBJ2-2; no definite D call. V lost 6 bases, J lost 7 bases, and 15 bases lay in between. The germline CDR1 and CDR2 sequences are MDHEN and SYDVKM. The CDR3 consists of 14 residues. DNA for the CDR3: TGTGCCAGCAGCCCTTCCGACGGGCTCGGGGAGCTGTTTTTT. Encoded protein: CASSPSDGLGELFF.

This clonotype was found many times. The chain recombines TRBV27 with TRBJ2-7, with a weak D call TRBD2 (7 bases). The germline CDR1 and CDR2 sequences are MNHEY and SMNVEV (reference sequence). Between the trimmed V and J ends, which lost 3 bases and 3 bases, there was a span of 18 bases. The CDR3 covers 16 residues. CDR3 protein: CASSFSFGGGGYEQYF. Written as DNA, the CDR3 is TGTGCCAGCAGTTTCTCCTTCGGGGGCGGGGGCTACGAGCAGTACTTC.